These T cell receptor beta chains were read from a single sample in a study of cytomegalovirus exposure and HLA in healthy donors. Profiling relied on immunoSEQ multiplex PCR, and the TCRdb table lists in-frame clones only, not all of them. Its listing shows around 150,000 clones. The specimen sequenced was PBMCs. The receptors stem from a middle-aged man in good health and CMV-seronegative. Both conserved end residues are part of each CDR3. Each record gives: J gene, V gene, CDR3 protein.

>TRBJ2-6|TRBV4-2
CASSQERALRSGANVLTF
>TRBJ2-7|TRBV9
CASSEHGTGDHEQYF
>TRBJ2-3|TRBV7-9
CASSSGTGGELDTQYF
>TRBJ1-5|TRBV19
CASGGSGAGVQPQHF
>TRBJ2-3|TRBV29-1
CSVTDRTSTDTQYF
>TRBJ1-2|TRBV6-1
CASSGRRGGMNIYGYTF
>TRBJ2-7|TRBV5-4
CASSLGWTGAGEQYF
>TRBJ2-7|TRBV7-9
CASSPGGSLYEQYF
>TRBJ1-5|TRBV15
CATSRDYGGRQGPLRANQPQHF
>TRBJ2-2|TRBV5-6
CATHRRMGTGELFF
>TRBJ1-4|TRBV18
CASSFRDRDEKLFF
>TRBJ2-7|TRBV15
CATSRDYTTGGIYEQYF
>TRBJ2-6|TRBV5-4
CASSLGLAGPGANVLTF
>TRBJ1-1|TRBV6-5
CASSYTDTAAEAFF
>TRBJ2-2|TRBV2
CASSVLAGIQTGELFF
>TRBJ1-2|TRBV25-1
CASRGQRQLYGYTF
>TRBJ2-7|TRBV5-1
CASSLAGNYEQYF
>TRBJ2-7|TRBV5-4
CASSDTSGVLYEQYF
>TRBJ1-3|TRBV6-1
CASSAKPGNTIYF
>TRBJ1-5|TRBV11-1
CASSLLGHGNCPQHF
>TRBJ1-2|TRBV19
CASSIGQGYGYTF
>TRBJ2-5|TRBV7-6
CASSLGRGQETQYF
>TRBJ1-1|TRBV18
CASSPGQMMNTEAFF
>TRBJ2-7|TRBV5-6
CASSRWAGGISEQYF
>TRBJ2-1|TRBV19
CASGIRGEGTNEQFF
>TRBJ2-3|TRBV7-9
CASSPPPPGLVTDTQYF
>TRBJ1-5|TRBV4-3
CASSQETGVNQPQHF
>TRBJ1-5|TRBV7-2
CASSFTENQPQHF
>TRBJ2-7|TRBV11-2
CASSTDRGAYEQYF
>TRBJ1-5|TRBV19
CASREGHQPQHF
>TRBJ1-6|TRBV28
CASSFGLLNSPLHF
>TRBJ2-1|TRBV6-5
CASSLAGAQFF